A single sample is the source of the 20 T cell receptor beta chains below, sequenced in a study of T-cell memory formation after mild COVID-19. MiXCR was run by TCRdb on the 5' RACE reads, yielding one entry per CDR3 protein. The data contain about 200,000 distinct CDR3 sequences, roughly 10% of them singletons. What was sequenced was PBMCs or a T cell subset sorted from them (not recorded which). The receptors derive from a man aged 18 to 29 who had mild COVID-19 (a few samples of this study predate the infection). Cell type and time point are not known.

The chain combines TRBV7-9 with TRBJ2-5; 10 bases agree with TRBD1. V was clipped by 5 bases and J by 4 bases; unmatched bases: 10. CDR1 is SEHNR and CDR2 is FQNEAQ in the germline V gene (reference sequence). CDR3 length: 16 amino acids. CDR3 loop: CASSVGTGDRGETQYF. In DNA, the CDR3 is TGTGCCAGCAGCGTCGGGACAGGGGATCGAGGAGAGACCCAGTACTTC.

The chain recombines TRBV9 with TRBJ2-3; TRBD2 is a possible D gene (5 bases). The germline V and J ends were trimmed by 5 bases and 3 bases, with 16 bases remaining between them. Germline V gene data show CDR1 as SGDLS and CDR2 as YYNGEE. The CDR3 contains 15 residues. CDR3 in DNA: TGTGCCAGCAGTCGCATCACTCGGGGAACAGATACGCAGTATTTT. Translation: CASSRITRGTDTQYF.

This clonotype was seen ten or more times. The chain carries TRBV5-1 and TRBJ2-3, with D possibly being TRBD1 (6 bases). This CDR3 has 15 residues. V lost 7 bases to trimming and J lost 5 bases, with 20 bases between them. Germline V gene lookup returns CDR1 SGHRS and CDR2 YFSETQ. This CDR3 reads CASLKQGSSGDTQYF. CDR3 bases: TGCGCCAGCCTAAAACAGGGATCGAGTGGAGATACGCAGTATTTT.

The rearrangement joins TRBV21-1 to TRBJ2-7. TRBV21-1 is annotated as a pseudogene. The CDR3 covers 14 residues. CDR3 nucleotides: TGTGCCAGCAGCTTCCGGACGTCGTCCTACGAGCAGTACTTC. Amino acids: CASSFRTSSYEQYF.

The chain carries TRBV5-5 and TRBJ2-1; TRBD1 might be the D (5 bases). V dropped 2 bases and J dropped 2 bases, with 11 bases sitting between them. CDR1 and CDR2 (germline): SGHKS, YYEKEE (reference sequence). CDR3 length: 15 amino acids. The CDR3 DNA reads as TGTGCCAGCAGCTTTTCAGGGTATCCCTACAATGAGCAGTTCTTC. Protein: CASSFSGYPYNEQFF. Looking up the rest from reference TRBV5-5 and TRBJ2-1 gives the full variable domain: DAGVTQSPTHLIKTRGQQVTLRCSPISGHKSVSWYQQVLGQGPQFIFQYYEKEERGRGNFPDRFSARQFPNYSSELNVNALLLGDSALYLCASSFSGYPYNEQFFGPGTRLTVL.

This chain joins TRBV29-1 and TRBJ2-1; TRBD2 matches 7 bases. CDR1 and CDR2 (germline): SQVTM, ANQGSEA. Trimming took 7 bases from V and 7 from J; bases not matched to a gene: 13. The CDR3 contains 14 residues. CDR3 in DNA: TGCAGCGCCGGAAGGGCTAGCGGACGGAATGAGCAGTTCTTC. The encoded protein is CSAGRASGRNEQFF.

This clonotype was recorded many times. The chain has TRBV11-3 and TRBJ1-1; D gene uncertain. In germline, CDR1 is SGHNT, CDR2 YENEEA. The CDR3 spans 13 residues. Deletions cut 0 bases from V and 3 bases from J, with 5 bases between. In DNA, the CDR3 is TGTGCCAGCAGCTTAGAGGCAGACACTGAAGCTTTCTTT. As protein: CASSLEADTEAFF.

This clonotype has more than one count but fewer than ten. The V call is TRBV18, the J call TRBJ2-4; D unclear. Trimming shortened V by 6 bases and J by 8 bases, and 17 bases separated the two germline ends. The germline V gene has CDR1 KGHSH and CDR2 LQKENI. This CDR3 contains 14 residues. CDR3 bases: TGTGCCAGCTCCCCTCGATATGGCAGATACATTCAGTACTTC. It is translated as CASSPRYGRYIQYF.

Here the CDR3 reads CASSFSLGSGDRTDTQYF. The CDR3 DNA follows: TGTGCCAGCAGTTTCAGCCTGGGCAGCGGGGACAGAACAGATACGCAGTATTTT. V gene TRBV27 combines with J gene TRBJ2-3; D could derive from TRBD1 or TRBD2 (7 bases each). Germline values: CDR1 MNHEY, CDR2 SMNVEV (reference sequence). The CDR3 spans 18 residues. V gave up 3 bases and J gave up 3 bases, with 22 bases separating them.

The chain employs TRBV7-9 and TRBJ2-6, with 9 nucleotides matching TRBD1. The CDR3 is 17 residues long. With V trimmed by 5 bases and J by 0 bases, 5 bases remained unmatched. The germline V gene encodes CDR1 SEHNR and CDR2 FQNEAQ (reference sequence). The CDR3 DNA follows: TGTGCCAGCAGCCGGGGACAGGGTCCCTCTGGGGCCAACGTCCTGACTTTC. Its translation is CASSRGQGPSGANVLTF.

The sample holds many counts of this clonotype. The chain has TRBV5-1 and TRBJ1-2; 8 positions agree with TRBD1. Per germline, CDR1 SGHRS and CDR2 YFSETQ. CDR3 length equals 16 residues. V lost 4 bases to trimming and J lost 4 bases; unmatched junction nucleotides: 12. CDR3 DNA sequence: TGCGCCAGCAGCACCCAGACAGGGGCGCTGGGCTATGGCTACACCTTC. Translating it yields CASSTQTGALGYGYTF.

The V gene is TRBV4-3, the J gene TRBJ1-4; D is uncertain. V lost 0 bases to trimming and J lost 4 bases, with 9 bases between them. Germline V gene data show CDR1 as LGHNA and CDR2 as YSLEER. This CDR3 spans 15 amino acids. For the CDR3, the DNA is TGCGCCAGCAGCCAAGAAAGACACCGTAATGAAAAACTGTTTTTT. Translating it yields CASSQERHRNEKLFF.

The rearrangement joins TRBV7-9 to TRBJ2-5; TRBD1 might be the D (6 bases). In germline, CDR1 is SEHNR, CDR2 FQNEAQ (reference sequence). This CDR3 comprises 13 residues. Trimming shortened V by 5 bases and J by 2 bases, and 9 bases separated the two germline ends. This chain's CDR3 is CASSRGIQETQYF. CDR3 bases: TGTGCCAGCAGCAGGGGGATACAAGAGACCCAGTACTTC.

This clonotype has a count of ten or more. V is TRBV5-1 and J is TRBJ2-3, with 9 bases matching TRBD1. Germline V gene lookup returns CDR1 SGHRS and CDR2 YFSETQ. V dropped 7 bases and J dropped 4; count of bases not matched to a gene: 13. CDR3 length: 16 residues. This CDR3 is CASSIGRDRDADTQYF. CDR3 nucleotide sequence: TGCGCCAGCTCTATCGGCCGGGACAGGGACGCAGATACGCAGTATTTT.

This clonotype was counted at least ten times. The chain joins TRBV7-2 to TRBJ2-3, with no clear D. The CDR3 sequence is 13 residues long. The ends were cut back, 1 base at V and 6 bases at J, with 8 bases in the middle. Germline V gene data show CDR1 as SGHTA and CDR2 as FQGNSA. The CDR3 DNA follows: TGTGCCAGCAGCTTAGAGTCTTGGGATACGCAGTATTTT. This translates into CASSLESWDTQYF.

CDR3 coding DNA: TGCGCCAGCAGCCTTGGGACTAGCGGGGGGGCTGCCTACTACGAGCAGTACGTC. Protein sequence: CASSLGTSGGAAYYEQYV. The chain links TRBV5-1 to TRBJ2-7; TRBD2 agrees at 16 bases. J lost 3 bases, V lost 4 bases, and 10 bases had no gene match. In germline, CDR1 is SGHRS, CDR2 YFSETQ. The CDR3 runs to 18 residues.

This clonotype has just a few counts. The chain couples TRBV9 to TRBJ1-3; D not resolved. With 7 bases removed from V and 5 bases from J, the gap between germline ends came to 7 bases. The CDR3 has 11 residues. Germline lookup yields CDR1 SGDLS and CDR2 YYNGEE. The CDR3 loop reads CASGLRNTIYF. As DNA, the CDR3 is TGTGCCAGCGGGTTGCGAAACACCATATATTTT.

Ten or more counts support this clonotype. CDR3 amino acids: CASSLTSWETRQFF. The CDR3 DNA is TGTGCCAGCAGCTTAACTAGTTGGGAGACCAGGCAGTTCTTC. The chain uses TRBV7-9 and TRBJ2-1; possible D gene TRBD2, 5 bases. The CDR3 runs 14 residues. Trimming cost V 2 bases and J 12 bases, with 17 bases left between them. Germline CDR1 is SEHNR and CDR2 is FQNEAQ (reference sequence).

The chain links TRBV9 to TRBJ1-6, with D possibly matching TRBD1 (6 bases). CDR1 SGDLS and CDR2 YYNGEE come from the germline V gene. Trimming removed 2 bases at V and 9 bases at J, with 12 bases between. The CDR3 covers 14 residues. CDR3 amino acids: CASSVTGKGSPLHF. CDR3 nucleotides: TGTGCCAGCAGCGTCACAGGGAAGGGTTCACCCCTCCACTTT.

The chain combines TRBV7-9 with TRBJ1-3; the D is unclear. The CDR3 is 15 amino acids. The V end was cut by 4 bases, the J end by 0 bases, with 10 bases between. Looked up from germline, CDR1 is SEHNR and CDR2 is FQNEAQ (reference sequence). The CDR3 DNA is TGTGCCAGCAGCTCATCCTCGTTCTCTGGAAACACCATATATTTT. Translating it yields CASSSSSFSGNTIYF. The entire variable domain, with the rest obtained from reference TRBV7-9 and TRBJ1-3, is as follows: DTGVSQNPRHKITKRGQNVTFRCDPISEHNRLYWYRQTLGQGPEFLTYFQNEAQLEKSRLLSDRFSAERPKGSFSTLEIQRTEQGDSAMYLCASSSSSFSGNTIYFGEGSWLTVV.